One sample yielded the 14 T cell receptor beta chains listed below, sequenced in a study of PD-L1 blockade in urothelial cancer. The repertoire was sequenced with immunoSEQ multiplex PCR; TCRdb's copy has only in-frame clones and lacks some. The table includes 20,000 to 30,000 clones, approximately 90% detected once. The sample here was PBMCs, taken around atezolizumab (anti-PD-L1) treatment. These TCRs come from a middle-aged man with urothelial cancer.

In DNA, the CDR3 is TGTGCCAGCAGCTCATCCGGGACTAGCGGGAATAAGGGCTACGAGCAGTACTTC. As protein: CASSSSGTSGNKGYEQYF. The chain carries TRBV13 and TRBJ2-7; 13 nucleotides match TRBD2. From germline, CDR1 is PRHDT and CDR2 FYEKMQ (reference sequence). The J segment lost 3 bases and the V segment lost 4 bases, leaving 12 bases of the junction unmatched. This CDR3 is 18 amino acids long.

This sequence joins TRBV30 and TRBJ2-1, with 7 bases matching TRBD1. This CDR3 region has 16 residues. Germline V gene data show CDR1 as GTSNPN and CDR2 as SVGIG (reference sequence). Trimming removed 3 bases from V and 2 bases from J; junction bases left unmatched: 10. CDR3: CAWSLNTGQPYNEQFF. CDR3 DNA: TGTGCCTGGAGCCTTAACACGGGACAGCCCTACAATGAGCAGTTCTTC.

The genes are TRBV9 and TRBJ1-1; unclear D gene. CDR3 length: 14 residues. With 0 bases removed from V and 0 bases from J, the gap between germline ends came to 6 bases. The germline gives CDR1 SGDLS, CDR2 YYNGEE. CDR3 amino acids: CASSVATMNTEAFF. The CDR3 region has the DNA TGTGCCAGCAGCGTAGCTACCATGAACACTGAAGCTTTCTTT.

The rearrangement uses TRBV9 and TRBJ2-1; 9 bases align to TRBD2. Losses at the gene ends were 4 bases for V and 7 bases for J; bases not matched to a gene: 6. Germline CDR1 is SGDLS and CDR2 is YYNGEE. This CDR3 has 14 amino acids. CDR3 DNA sequence: TGTGCCAGCAGCAATAGCGGGAGCCAGAATGAGCAGTTCTTC. Translation: CASSNSGSQNEQFF.

V gene TRBV4-3 combines with J gene TRBJ2-1, with D hard to call. This CDR3 spans 15 amino acids. Germline V CDR1 and CDR2: LGHNA, YSLEER. V gave up 0 bases and J gave up 6 bases, with 12 bases separating them. This CDR3 is CASSQDRQRANEQFF. The CDR3 coding sequence is TGCGCCAGCAGCCAAGATCGCCAGCGCGCCAATGAGCAGTTCTTC.

This chain uses TRBV28 with TRBJ2-4; D remains ambiguous. Trimming stripped 6 bases from V and 4 bases from J, with 10 bases between. Germline CDR1 reads MDHEN; CDR2 reads SYDVKM. The CDR3 extends over 13 amino acids. CDR3 residues: CASSTAPKNIQYF. The CDR3 bases are TGTGCCAGCAGCACAGCCCCAAAAAACATTCAGTACTTC.

This chain connects TRBV4-3 to TRBJ2-5; 8 positions match TRBD1. Germline V gene sequence: CDR1 LGHNA, CDR2 YSLEER. CDR3 size: 15 residues. The V segment lost 0 bases and the J segment 4 bases; nucleotides outside the gene matches: 4. The CDR3 is CASSQDRTGPETQYF. The CDR3 DNA reads TGCGCCAGCAGCCAAGATCGGACAGGGCCAGAGACCCAGTACTTC.

The chain employs TRBV7-3 and TRBJ2-2; unclear D gene. The CDR3 spans 14 residues. The V end was cut by 0 bases, the J end by 6 bases, with 8 bases between. Germline V gene sequence: CDR1 SGHTA, CDR2 FQGTGA. The chain's CDR3 is CASSLTLRAGELFF. CDR3 coding DNA: TGTGCCAGCAGCTTAACGCTGCGTGCCGGGGAGCTGTTTTTT.

The chain employs TRBV15 and TRBJ1-5; 7 bases are shared with TRBD1. The CDR3 totals 15 residues. CDR1 and CDR2 (germline): LNHNV, YYDKDF (reference sequence). Trimming took 8 bases from V and 7 from J; bases not matched to a gene: 14. DNA for the CDR3: TGTGCCACCGGTGGTGGAGGGGGCATGGGGCAGCCCCAGCATTTT. Its protein product is CATGGGGGMGQPQHF.

The V call is TRBV19, the J call TRBJ2-1; 9 nucleotides match TRBD1. With 6 bases clipped from V and 6 bases from J, the junction kept 12 bases outside the gene matches. The V gene's germline CDR1 is LNHDA and CDR2 SQIVND (reference sequence). The CDR3 covers 16 residues. The CDR3 region has the DNA TGTGCCAGTAGGGCTCCGGGGACAGGGATATCCAATGAGCAGTTCTTC. Its translation: CASRAPGTGISNEQFF.

In this sample, this clone turned up a few times. This rearrangement joins TRBV7-3 to TRBJ2-1; 10 nucleotides agree with TRBD1. The germline gives CDR1 SGHTA, CDR2 FQGTGA. The CDR3 runs 14 residues. Trimming took 4 bases from V and 8 from J; bases not matched to a gene: 5. The CDR3 nucleotides are TGTGCCAGCAGCTCCACGGGACAGGGGTATGAGCAGTTCTTC. Translated: CASSSTGQGYEQFF.

This rearrangement joins TRBV6-1 to TRBJ2-3; TRBD2 matches at 9 bases. CDR3 size: 17 residues. Germline values: CDR1 MNHNS, CDR2 SASEGT. J lost 0 bases, V lost 0 bases, and 4 bases had no gene match. The CDR3 sequence: CASSEAGLARSTDTQYF. The CDR3 region has the DNA TGTGCCAGCAGTGAAGCGGGACTAGCCCGAAGCACAGATACGCAGTATTTT.

This chain links TRBV5-4 with TRBJ2-1; a possible D gene is TRBD1 (5 bases). V was shortened by 3 bases and J by 8 bases, with 12 bases between the two germline ends. From germline, CDR1 is SGHNT and CDR2 YYREEE (reference sequence). The CDR3 spans 13 residues. The CDR3 DNA sequence: TGTGCCAGCAGCTCCGATGACAGCGATGAGCAGTTCTTC. The encoded protein is CASSSDDSDEQFF.

This clone was seen a few times. V gene TRBV6-5 combines with J gene TRBJ2-7, with TRBD1 matching over 7 bases. V lost 2 bases and J lost 3; bases outside the gene matches: 10. Germline assignment: CDR1 MNHEY and CDR2 SVGAGI. The CDR3 totals 16 residues. CDR3 DNA sequence: TGTGCCAGCAGTTACAAACAGGGGAATGCTGTCTACGAGCAGTACTTC. This encodes CASSYKQGNAVYEQYF.